These T cell receptor beta chains were read from a single sample in a study of beta chain features in type 1 diabetes. TCRdb keeps only in-frame clones here, not all; method: immunoSEQ multiplex PCR. The repertoire holds roughly 290,000 clones, roughly 8% seen once, with roughly 1% in the top ten. Sequenced input: central memory CD4+ T cells from blood. The receptors derive from a woman aged 18-29 years in good health. Each CDR3 is given with its conserved first and last residue. A D gene is named only where the DNA matches it firmly. Only part of the rows carry a size: once, few, many, or a class if the clone is expanded.

d_call,clone_size,v_call,j_call,cdr3_nt,cdr3_aa
NA,few,TRBV15,TRBJ2-2,TGTGCCACCAGCAGAACTTGGTTGGGGGCCGGGGAGCTGTTTTTT,CATSRTWLGAGELFF
NA,NA,TRBV7-2,TRBJ2-3,TGTGCCAGCAGCTTGACACTGGTGGATGATACGCAGTATTTT,CASSLTLVDDTQYF
NA,few,TRBV15,TRBJ2-5,TGTGCCACCAGCCCTAGTGGCGAGACCCAGTACTTC,CATSPSGETQYF
NA,few,TRBV2,TRBJ2-7,TGTGCCAGCAGTGAAGCAGGGACTGCAACCTACGAGCAGTACTTC,CASSEAGTATYEQYF
NA,few,TRBV30,TRBJ2-7,TGTGCCTGGAGGGGTGGGGTGGACGAGCAGTACTTC,CAWRGGVDEQYF
TRBD1,many,TRBV2,TRBJ1-2,TGTGCCAGCAGTAGAGGGGGCAACTATGGCTACACCTTC,CASSRGGNYGYTF
TRBD1,few,TRBV18,TRBJ1-5,TGTGCCAGCTCACCCCCACTGACAGGGAAGGTGGGTGGTAGCAATCAGCCCCAGCATTTT,CASSPPLTGKVGGSNQPQHF
NA,few,TRBV4-2,TRBJ1-1,TGTGCCAGCAGTTCAATTGGGGACCGAGACACTGAAGCTTTCTTT,CASSSIGDRDTEAFF
NA,NA,TRBV30,TRBJ1-4,TGTGCCTGGAGCCCTTTGGAGGAAAAACTGTTTTTT,CAWSPLEEKLFF
NA,many,TRBV7-7,TRBJ2-7,TGTGCTAGCAGCCAAGGCGAGTGGTCCTACGAGCAGTACTTC,CASSQGEWSYEQYF
TRBD1,NA,TRBV29-1,TRBJ2-3,TGCAGCGTTTATTCAGGGGGCCTTAGCACAGATACGCAGTATTTT,CSVYSGGLSTDTQYF
NA,few,TRBV27,TRBJ1-1,TGTGCCAGCAGTTTACAGGGATTCACTGAAGCTTTCTTT,CASSLQGFTEAFF
NA,NA,TRBV6-5,TRBJ1-1,TGTGCCAGCAAGTCTGAGATGAACACTGAAGCTTTCTTT,CASKSEMNTEAFF
TRBD2,few,TRBV5-6,TRBJ2-7,TGTGCCAGCAGCTTGTTCGGGAGGTCCGAGCAGTACTTC,CASSLFGRSEQYF
NA,few,TRBV19,TRBJ2-3,TGTGCCAGTAGTAGGACTACCTGGGATACGCAGTATTTT,CASSRTTWDTQYF
TRBD2,NA,TRBV7-3,TRBJ2-1,TGTGCCAGCAGCTTAATCTTAGCGGGCCGCGGGGAGCAGTTCTTC,CASSLILAGRGEQFF
NA,few,TRBV27,TRBJ1-5,TGTGCCAGCAGCCTCGTGTTCGCCGGCAATCAGCCCCAGCATTTT,CASSLVFAGNQPQHF
TRBD2,few,TRBV2,TRBJ2-6,TGTGCCTGCAGTGAAGCTTCTCTAGCGGGGGACTACTCTGGGGCCAACGTCCTGACTTTC,CACSEASLAGDYSGANVLTF
TRBD2,few,TRBV5-1,TRBJ2-1,TGCGCCAGCAGCTTAAACGTAGCGGGAGCTAATGAGCAGTTCTTC,CASSLNVAGANEQFF
NA,NA,TRBV7-9,TRBJ1-5,TGTGCCAGCAGCTTAGGCTCGAACAATCAGCCCCAGCATTTT,CASSLGSNNQPQHF
TRBD1,few,TRBV29-1,TRBJ2-5,TGCAGCGTCGAGAGGGACAGGTGGGAGACCCAGTACTTC,CSVERDRWETQYF
NA,NA,TRBV27,TRBJ2-5,TGTGCCAGCAGACTACTGGGCCAAGAGACCCAGTACTTC,CASRLLGQETQYF
NA,NA,TRBV5-1,TRBJ2-2,TGCGCCAGCAGCTTATCTAGCTGGGACACCGGGGAGCTGTTTTTT,CASSLSSWDTGELFF
TRBD1,many,TRBV7-2,TRBJ2-1,TGTGCCAGCAGGACAGGGGGCTCTCGCAATGAGCAGTTCTTC,CASRTGGSRNEQFF
TRBD1,few,TRBV27,TRBJ1-2,TGTGCCAGCAGTCGACAGGGGCCGGGGTCGGGAGGCTACACCTTC,CASSRQGPGSGGYTF
NA,few,TRBV2,TRBJ1-2,TGTGCCAGCAGTGAAGGCCAATCATTTAACTATGGCTACACCTTC,CASSEGQSFNYGYTF
NA,NA,TRBV7-2,TRBJ1-2,TGTGCCAGCAGCCCCGACACCTACTATGGCTACACCTTC,CASSPDTYYGYTF
NA,few,TRBV5-6,TRBJ2-3,TGTGCCAGCAGCTATGACAGTTTCCGCCCAGATACGCAGTATTTT,CASSYDSFRPDTQYF
NA,few,TRBV27,TRBJ2-1,TGTGCCAGCAGTTCCCGCTGGTCTGGCAATGAGCAGTTCTTC,CASSSRWSGNEQFF
NA,few,TRBV28,TRBJ1-2,TGTGCCAGCAGCCAACAGGGTTATGGCTACACCTTC,CASSQQGYGYTF
NA,NA,TRBV18,TRBJ1-1,TGTGCCAGCTCAACATTCGCAGGGAAGACGGGGGGTGAAGCTTTCTTT,CASSTFAGKTGGEAFF
NA,few,TRBV7-2,TRBJ2-2,TGTGCCAGCAGCTTCTCGGGACACTACACCGGGGAGCTGTTTTTT,CASSFSGHYTGELFF
NA,few,TRBV25-1,TRBJ2-2,TGTGCCAGCAGTGAATTGTTGATCAAGGGGTGGACCACCGGGGAGCTGTTTTTT,CASSELLIKGWTTGELFF
NA,NA,TRBV4-2,TRBJ1-5,TGTGCCAGCAGCGCCGGAGTGAGCAGCAATCAGCCCCAGCATTTT,CASSAGVSSNQPQHF
NA,NA,TRBV30,TRBJ1-2,TGTGCCTGGAGTGTACAAGGGGGCTACACCTTC,CAWSVQGGYTF
TRBD2,NA,TRBV6-5,TRBJ2-7,TGTGCCAGCAGTTCGCCGGGACTAGTTACCTACGAGCAGTACTTC,CASSSPGLVTYEQYF
NA,few,TRBV6-1,TRBJ1-1,TGTGCCAGCAGTCGGGAATGGGTTAAAGCTTTCTTT,CASSREWVKAFF
NA,NA,TRBV25-1,TRBJ2-7,TGTGCCAGCAGTGAATCTGGGCCGACTTACGAGCAGTACTTC,CASSESGPTYEQYF
TRBD1,many,TRBV27,TRBJ2-1,TGTGCCAGCAGGGCCCCAGGGGGCGCCTACAATGAGCAGTTCTTC,CASRAPGGAYNEQFF
NA,many,TRBV11-2,TRBJ2-7,TGTGCCAGCAGCTTAGATTACGGCCGTGGGGAGCAGTACTTC,CASSLDYGRGEQYF
NA,NA,TRBV10-3,TRBJ2-3,TGTGCCATCGGCGGGGCCACAGATACGCAGTATTTT,CAIGGATDTQYF
NA,few,TRBV15,TRBJ2-5,TGTGCCACCAGCAGATCCCTTGGGGAGACCCAGTACTTC,CATSRSLGETQYF
NA,few,TRBV4-2,TRBJ2-1,TGTGCCAGCAGCCGACCACCTAGTGAGCAGTTCTTC,CASSRPPSEQFF
NA,few,TRBV11-3,TRBJ2-1,TGTGCCAGCAGCTTAGAAGCGGATTCCTACAATGAGCAGTTCTTC,CASSLEADSYNEQFF
TRBD1,NA,TRBV7-6,TRBJ2-7,TGTGCCAGCAGTCCTAATACAGGGGGCATTTCCTACGAGCAGTACTTC,CASSPNTGGISYEQYF
NA,few,TRBV28,TRBJ1-2,TGTGCCAGCAGTTCCCCGGGGGGTCAGGGGCAGTGGTATGGCTACACCTTC,CASSSPGGQGQWYGYTF
NA,many,TRBV2,TRBJ1-5,TGTGCCAGCAGTGGCGGTCAGCCCCAGCATTTT,CASSGGQPQHF
NA,NA,TRBV10-3,TRBJ1-5,TGTGCCATCAGTGAGGGCGGGACCTTCAATCAGCCCCAGCATTTT,CAISEGGTFNQPQHF
TRBD2,many,TRBV4-3,TRBJ2-5,TGCGCCAGCAGCCAAGAGGGGACTAGCGTAGAGACCCAGTACTTC,CASSQEGTSVETQYF
NA,few,TRBV19,TRBJ1-2,TGTGCCAGCCACTCTCGGGCGGAGAACTATGGCTACACCTTC,CASHSRAENYGYTF